Below, 10 T cell receptor beta chains from the same sample are listed, as sequenced in a study of blood T cell repertoires in COVID-19. Libraries were prepared by immunoSEQ multiplex PCR; TCRdb keeps only in-frame clonotypes and omits some of them. The sample lists about 140,000 clones, roughly 85% occurring once. Sequenced: peripheral blood. Receptors were obtained from a man aged 50 or older with acute or convalescent COVID-19.

This rearrangement joins TRBV24-1 to TRBJ1-5; D not certain. Germline lookup yields CDR1 KGHDR and CDR2 SFDVKD. V lost 5 bases and J 4 bases, leaving 17 bases between the germline ends. There are 16 residues in the CDR3. CDR3 amino acids: CATSGEGSLANQPQHF. The CDR3 region has the DNA TGTGCCACCAGTGGAGAGGGCAGTTTAGCAAATCAGCCCCAGCATTTT.

This clone was seen only a few times. The V and J genes are TRBV5-1 and TRBJ2-3, with a weak D call TRBD2 (6 bases). Germline loops: CDR1 SGHRS, CDR2 YFSETQ. V was trimmed by 4 bases and J by 1 base, leaving 19 bases between them. The CDR3 consists of 17 residues. The CDR3 loop reads CASSRDAGNPGTDTQYF. DNA of the CDR3: TGCGCCAGCAGCCGGGATGCGGGAAATCCAGGCACAGATACGCAGTATTTT. The full variable domain, in which reference TRBV5-1 and TRBJ2-3 provide the parts outside the CDR3, is KAGVTQTPRYLIKTRGQQVTLSCSPISGHRSVSWYQQTPGQGLQFLFEYFSETQRNKGNFPGRFSGRQFSNSRSEMNVSTLELGDSALYLCASSRDAGNPGTDTQYFGPGTRLTVL.

V gene TRBV20-1 combines with J gene TRBJ2-7, with D perhaps matching TRBD2 (6 bases). The CDR3 has 15 amino acids. From germline, CDR1 is DFQATT and CDR2 SNEGSKA (reference sequence). Trimming removed 3 bases at V and 3 bases at J, with 18 bases between. The CDR3 loop reads CSASGSSGYNYEQYF. In DNA form, the CDR3 reads TGCAGTGCTAGTGGGAGTAGCGGATACAACTACGAGCAGTACTTC.

V and J are TRBV5-4 and TRBJ2-1; 8 bases line up with TRBD1. The CDR3 extends over 15 amino acids. The ends lost 0 bases at V and 7 bases at J; junction bases unmatched: 6. Germline-derived CDR1 and CDR2 are SGHNT and YYREEE (reference sequence). Written as DNA, the CDR3 is TGTGCCAGCAGCTTGGCAGGGGGCGAATTGAATGAGCAGTTCTTC. Amino acids: CASSLAGGELNEQFF.

The chain is built from TRBV24-1 and TRBJ2-5; the D gene is possibly TRBD1 (6 bases). CDR1 is KGHDR and CDR2 is SFDVKD in the germline V gene. V was trimmed by 5 bases and J by 5 bases, leaving 14 bases between them. There are 14 residues in the CDR3. CDR3 in amino acids: CATSGRGYGETQYF. The CDR3 DNA is TGTGCCACCAGTGGCAGGGGCTACGGGGAGACCCAGTACTTC.

CDR3 sequence: CAWSVAREQYF. CDR3 nucleotide sequence: TGTGCCTGGAGTGTGGCCCGCGAGCAGTACTTC. The chain combines TRBV30 with TRBJ2-7; no firm D call. The CDR3 covers 11 residues. The V end was cut by 0 bases, the J end by 6 bases, with 6 bases between. Germline CDR1 and CDR2: GTSNPN and SVGIG (reference sequence).

The V gene is TRBV29-1, the J gene TRBJ2-2; 7 positions match TRBD1. The CDR3 covers 16 residues. Per the germline V gene, CDR1 is SQVTM and CDR2 is ANQGSEA. V trimming: 6 bases; J trimming: 7 bases; junction bases outside the gene matches: 17. In DNA, the CDR3 is TGCAGCGTGCCTACTCTCGGACAGGACCGGGGCGGGGAGCTGTTTTTT. Encoded protein: CSVPTLGQDRGGELFF.

The genes are TRBV5-1 and TRBJ2-5; 11 bases map to TRBD1. This CDR3 is 16 amino acids long. The J segment lost 4 bases and the V segment lost 0 bases, leaving 5 bases of the junction unmatched. Looked up from germline, CDR1 is SGHRS and CDR2 is YFSETQ. CDR3 in amino acids: CASSLGTGGAGETQYF. In DNA, the CDR3 is TGCGCCAGCAGCTTGGGGACAGGGGGCGCGGGAGAGACCCAGTACTTC.

The genes are TRBV4-1 and TRBJ1-2; D is unclear. This CDR3 is 14 amino acids long. Germline V lookup: CDR1 MGHRA, CDR2 YSYEKL. V was clipped by 1 base and J by 5 bases, with 11 bases between them. The CDR3 here is CASSQGTQRYGYTF. The CDR3 DNA reads TGCGCCAGCAGCCAAGGGACCCAGCGGTATGGCTACACCTTC.

V is TRBV5-1 and J is TRBJ1-1; 8 bases line up with TRBD1. The length of the CDR3 is 17 residues. V dropped 0 bases and J dropped 5; count of bases not matched to a gene: 12. CDR1 is SGHRS and CDR2 is YFSETQ in the germline V gene. CDR3 amino acids: CASSLASQYRGVTEAFF. In nucleotides, the CDR3 is TGCGCCAGCAGCTTGGCCAGCCAGTACAGGGGGGTTACTGAAGCTTTCTTT.